This TCR beta chain was recovered during a study of Graves' ophthalmopathy and Graves' hyperthyroidism. Overall study: By definition, stable hyperthyroidism involved no ophthalmopathy within 18 months of follow-up. Study-wide results and limits: The model achieved 70.59% sensitivity and 72% to 85% specificity for ophthalmopathy progression. From stable hyperthyroidism, ophthalmopathy was separated by a 13-signature model with 87.88% sensitivity and about 81% specificity.

With regard to this clonotype: Its antigen is unknown.

As the template, RNA transcripts were used to amplify TCR beta CDR3 regions. First-round RT-PCR relied on HTBI primers, and a second-round multiplex PCR came next. Each CDR3 protein gets one entry after TCRdb re-called the multiplex PCR reads with MiXCR. In the table there are over a million distinct CDR3 sequences, about 35% of which are singletons. The material sequenced was peripheral blood or thyroid tissue (not recorded which). The TCR comes from an adult man with Graves' hyperthyroidism.

The chain's CDR3 is CASSFVREEPQHF. CDR3 coding DNA: TGTGCCAGCAGCTTTGTTAGGGAGGAGCCCCAGCATTTT. The rearrangement links TRBV7-9 to TRBJ1-5, with D hard to call. Between the trimmed V and J ends, which lost 3 bases and 8 bases, there was a span of 11 bases. The CDR3 runs to 13 residues. Germline lookup yields CDR1 SEHNR and CDR2 FQNEAQ (reference sequence).